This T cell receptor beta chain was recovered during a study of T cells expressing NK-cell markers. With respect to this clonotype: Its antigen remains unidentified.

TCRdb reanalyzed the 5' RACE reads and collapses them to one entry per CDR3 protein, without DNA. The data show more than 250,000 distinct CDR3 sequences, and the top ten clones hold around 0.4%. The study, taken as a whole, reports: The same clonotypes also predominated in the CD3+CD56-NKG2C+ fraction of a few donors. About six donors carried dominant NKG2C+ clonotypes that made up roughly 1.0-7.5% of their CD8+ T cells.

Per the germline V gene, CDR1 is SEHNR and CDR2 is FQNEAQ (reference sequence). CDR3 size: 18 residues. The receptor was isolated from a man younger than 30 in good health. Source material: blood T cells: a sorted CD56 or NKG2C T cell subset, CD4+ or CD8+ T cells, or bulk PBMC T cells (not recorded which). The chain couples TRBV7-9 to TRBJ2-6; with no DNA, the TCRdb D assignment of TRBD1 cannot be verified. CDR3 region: CASSRTAQGQSGANVLTF.